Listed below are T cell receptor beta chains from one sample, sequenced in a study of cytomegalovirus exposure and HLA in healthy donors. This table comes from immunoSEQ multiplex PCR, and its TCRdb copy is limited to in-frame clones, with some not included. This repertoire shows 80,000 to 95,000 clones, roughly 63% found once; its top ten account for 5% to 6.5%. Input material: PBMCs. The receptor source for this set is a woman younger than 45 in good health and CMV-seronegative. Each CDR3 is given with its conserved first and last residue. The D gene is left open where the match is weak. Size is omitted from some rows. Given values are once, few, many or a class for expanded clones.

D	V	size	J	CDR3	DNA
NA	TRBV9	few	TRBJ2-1	CASSVGSARYNEQFF	TGTGCCAGCAGCGTAGGGAGCGCCCGCTACAATGAGCAGTTCTTC
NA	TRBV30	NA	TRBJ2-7	CAWGTNGGTLTEQYF	TGTGCCTGGGGCACGAATGGAGGGACCCTGACCGAGCAGTACTTC
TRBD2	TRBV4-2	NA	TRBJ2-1	CASSPGLAGGWSSYNEQFF	TGTGCCAGCAGTCCTGGACTAGCGGGAGGGTGGAGCTCCTACAATGAGCAGTTCTTC
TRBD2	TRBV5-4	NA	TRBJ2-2	CASSLDPGGRRTGELFF	TGTGCCAGCAGCTTGGACCCCGGCGGGAGGCGTACCGGGGAGCTGTTTTTT
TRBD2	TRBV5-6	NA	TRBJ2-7	CASSPQGSGGLYEQYF	TGTGCCAGCAGCCCTCAGGGCAGCGGGGGGCTCTACGAGCAGTACTTC
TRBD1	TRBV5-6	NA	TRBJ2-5	CASSYGDRGRETQYF	TGTGCCAGCAGCTATGGGGACAGGGGGCGGGAGACCCAGTACTTC
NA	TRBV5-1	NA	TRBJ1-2	CASSMDSFYGYTF	TGCGCCAGCAGCATGGACAGCTTCTATGGCTACACCTTC
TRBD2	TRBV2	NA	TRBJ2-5	CASTKGLAGVPGETQYF	TGTGCCAGCACTAAGGGACTAGCGGGGGTCCCGGGGGAGACCCAGTACTTC
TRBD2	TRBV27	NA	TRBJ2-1	CASSLWNGRVSKNEQFF	TGTGCCAGCAGTTTATGGAATGGGAGGGTTAGTAAAAATGAGCAGTTCTTC
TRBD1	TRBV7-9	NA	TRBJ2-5	CASTRDRQETQYF	TGTGCCAGCACCCGGGACAGGCAGGAGACCCAGTACTTC
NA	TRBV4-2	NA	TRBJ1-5	CASSKTEDQPQHF	TGTGCCAGCAGCAAGACAGAAGATCAGCCCCAGCATTTT
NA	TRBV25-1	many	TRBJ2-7	CASSGDWGREQYF	TGTGCCAGCAGTGGAGACTGGGGGCGTGAGCAGTACTTC
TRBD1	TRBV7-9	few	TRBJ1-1	CASSLIPDRGNTEAFF	TGTGCCAGCAGCTTAATTCCCGACAGGGGGAACACTGAAGCTTTCTTT
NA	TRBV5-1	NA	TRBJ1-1	CASNTGGDTEAFF	TGCGCCAGCAACACTGGGGGGGACACTGAAGCTTTCTTT
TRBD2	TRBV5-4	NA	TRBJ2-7	CASSLVASGSSTYEQYF	TGTGCCAGCAGCTTGGTGGCTAGCGGGTCCTCCACCTACGAGCAGTACTTC
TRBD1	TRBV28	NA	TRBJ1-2	CASRDRVPSYGYTF	TGTGCCAGCCGGGACAGGGTCCCCTCTTATGGCTACACCTTC
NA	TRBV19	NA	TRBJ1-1	CASSIANRETEAFF	TGTGCCAGTAGTATAGCAAACAGGGAAACTGAAGCTTTCTTT
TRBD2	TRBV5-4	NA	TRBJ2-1	CASRYSGGSDNEQFF	TGTGCCAGCAGATACAGCGGGGGGTCGGACAATGAGCAGTTCTTC
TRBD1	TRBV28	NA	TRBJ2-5	CASSLGTGKQETQYF	TGTGCCAGCAGCCTAGGGACAGGTAAACAAGAGACCCAGTACTTC
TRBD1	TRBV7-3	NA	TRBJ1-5	CASSPTGGANQPQHF	TGTGCCAGCAGCCCAACAGGGGGCGCGAATCAGCCCCAGCATTTT
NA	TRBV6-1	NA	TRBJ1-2	CASSLGLDYGYTF	TGTGCCAGCAGCTTGGGGCTCGACTATGGCTACACCTTC
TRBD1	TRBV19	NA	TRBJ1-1	CASIPGQGAFGSWKSEAFF	TGTGCCAGTATTCCGGGACAGGGGGCTTTCGGTAGCTGGAAGTCTGAAGCTTTCTTT
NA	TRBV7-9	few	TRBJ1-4	CASSFREKLFF	TGTGCCAGCAGCTTTCGTGAAAAACTGTTTTTT
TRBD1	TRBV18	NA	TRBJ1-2	CASYGQADGYTF	TGTGCCAGCTACGGACAGGCGGATGGCTACACCTTC
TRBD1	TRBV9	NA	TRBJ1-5	CASSSGQALGQPQHF	TGTGCCAGCAGCTCAGGACAGGCGCTAGGGCAGCCCCAGCATTTT
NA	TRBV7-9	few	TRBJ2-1	CASSPERLSYNEQFF	TGTGCCAGCAGCCCAGAGAGGTTAAGCTACAATGAGCAGTTCTTC
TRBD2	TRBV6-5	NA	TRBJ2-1	CASSQGLAYNEQFF	TGTGCCAGCAGTCAGGGACTAGCTTACAATGAGCAGTTCTTC
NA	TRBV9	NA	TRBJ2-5	CASSPRKRLGQETQYF	TGTGCCAGCAGCCCGAGAAAAAGGCTAGGACAAGAGACCCAGTACTTC
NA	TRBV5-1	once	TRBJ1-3	CASSLGQSGNTIYF	TGCGCCAGCAGCTTGGGGCAGTCAGGAAACACCATATATTTT
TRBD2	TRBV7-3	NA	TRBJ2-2	CASSPQRELTGELFF	TGTGCCAGCAGCCCTCAGCGGGAGCTAACCGGGGAGCTGTTTTTT
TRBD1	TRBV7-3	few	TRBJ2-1	CASSLTRDSYNEQFF	TGTGCCAGCAGCTTAACAAGGGACAGCTACAATGAGCAGTTCTTC
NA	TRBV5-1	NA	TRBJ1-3	CASSQLGGAAGNTIYF	TGCGCCAGCAGCCAACTCGGCGGCGCGGCTGGAAACACCATATATTTT
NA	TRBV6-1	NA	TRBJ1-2	CASFDDSNYGYTF	TGTGCCAGCTTCGACGACAGTAACTATGGCTACACCTTC
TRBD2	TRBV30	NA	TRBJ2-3	CAWSRSTSGGPGTQYF	TGTGCCTGGAGCCGGTCAACTAGCGGGGGACCTGGCACGCAGTATTTT
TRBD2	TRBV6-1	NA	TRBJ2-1	CAGGTSGFGGEQFF	TGTGCCGGGGGGACTAGCGGGTTTGGAGGGGAGCAGTTCTTC
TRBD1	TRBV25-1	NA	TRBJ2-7	CASGTGCSYEQYF	TGTGCCAGCGGGACAGGCTGCTCCTACGAGCAGTACTTC
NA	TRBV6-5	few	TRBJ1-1	CASTKGKRGKAFF	TGTGCCAGCACTAAGGGGAAGCGGGGTAAAGCTTTCTTT
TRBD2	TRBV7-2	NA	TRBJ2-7	CASSFWTSGEYEQYF	TGTGCCAGCAGCTTCTGGACTAGCGGGGAGTACGAGCAGTACTTC